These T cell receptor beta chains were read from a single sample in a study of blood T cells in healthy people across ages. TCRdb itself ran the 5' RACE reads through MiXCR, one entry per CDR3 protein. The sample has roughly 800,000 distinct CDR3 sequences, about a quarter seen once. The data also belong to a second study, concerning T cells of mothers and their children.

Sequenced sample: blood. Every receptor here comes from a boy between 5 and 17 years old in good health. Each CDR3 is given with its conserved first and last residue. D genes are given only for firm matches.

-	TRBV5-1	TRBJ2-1	CASSRGQSSCNEQFF
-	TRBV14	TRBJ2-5	CASSNLTGGPIQETQYF
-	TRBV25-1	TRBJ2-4	CASKGLAKNIQYF
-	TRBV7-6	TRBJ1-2	CASSQDSNYGYTF
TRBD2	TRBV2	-	CASRGRGIEETQYF
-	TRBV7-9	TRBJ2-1	CASSFWSGSSGSEQFF
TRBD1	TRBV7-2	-	CASSHGTGNYEQYF
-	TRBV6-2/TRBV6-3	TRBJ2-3	CAGSYSPDTQYF
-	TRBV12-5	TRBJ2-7	CASGYTGYEQYF
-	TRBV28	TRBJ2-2	CASSLLIAGTANTGELFF
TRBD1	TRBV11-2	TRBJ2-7	CASSLGPPGQGISYEQYF
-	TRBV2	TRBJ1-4	CASSLDSLNEKLFF
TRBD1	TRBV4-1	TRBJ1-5	CASSQGDRGLGQPQHF
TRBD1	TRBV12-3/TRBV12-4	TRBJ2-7	CASSLRGTASYEQYF
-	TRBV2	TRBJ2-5	CASSEAPGLETQYF
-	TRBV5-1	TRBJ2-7	CASSPAAGRADEQYF
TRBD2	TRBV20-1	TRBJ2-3	CSAGGLAGAGDTRYF
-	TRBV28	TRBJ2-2	CASSFFGGELFF
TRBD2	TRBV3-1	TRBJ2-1	CASSFRTSGAPWGNYNEQFF
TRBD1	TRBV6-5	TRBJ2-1	CASSPRGTGSYNEQFF
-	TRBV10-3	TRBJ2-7	CAISDYRPSEQYF
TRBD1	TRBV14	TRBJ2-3	CASSYGTGATLYTDTQYF
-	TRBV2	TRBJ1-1	CASNSGQGPGAFF
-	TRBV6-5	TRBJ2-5	CASSYGDRKGETQYF
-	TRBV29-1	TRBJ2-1	CSTDFSGLGSYNEQFF
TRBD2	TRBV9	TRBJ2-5	CASSVEGTSETQYF
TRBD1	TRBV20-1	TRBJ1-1	CSAQTGDLNTEAFF
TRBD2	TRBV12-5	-	CASGPGLAGDSHETQYF
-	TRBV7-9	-	CASSSGQGTKNEQFF
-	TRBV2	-	CASSEADYNEQFF
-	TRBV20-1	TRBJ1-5	CSARQGSNQPQHF
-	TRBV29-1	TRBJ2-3	CSVVQTTDTQYF
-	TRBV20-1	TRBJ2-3	CSARKETTDTRYF
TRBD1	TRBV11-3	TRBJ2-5	CASSRWTGKETQYF
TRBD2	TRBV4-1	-	CASSQLAGGNNEQFF
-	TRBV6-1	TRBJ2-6	CASSNHPDSSGANVLTF
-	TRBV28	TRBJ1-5	CASTPALHQPQHF
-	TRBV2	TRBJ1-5	CASKGPGANQPQHF
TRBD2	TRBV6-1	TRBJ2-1	CASSETSGSNEQFF
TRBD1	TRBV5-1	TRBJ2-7	CASSLSPGTGGTYEQYF
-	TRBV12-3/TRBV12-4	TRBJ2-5	CASSLPGHQETQYF
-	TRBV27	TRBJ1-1	CASSLQYPGNTEAFF
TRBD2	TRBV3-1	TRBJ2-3	CASSQGWTSSTDTQYF
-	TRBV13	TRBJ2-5	CASSPFGGPYNEQLF
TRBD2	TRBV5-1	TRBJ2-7	CASSLALAGAIEQYF
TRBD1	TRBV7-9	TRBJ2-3	CASSFTRGQADTQYF
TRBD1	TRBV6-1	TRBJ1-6	CASSPGQRASYNSPLHF
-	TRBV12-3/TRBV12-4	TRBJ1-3	CASSFARAGNTIYF
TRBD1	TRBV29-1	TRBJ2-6	CSVDTGVGANVLTF
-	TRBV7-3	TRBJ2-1	CASSGVNNNEQFF
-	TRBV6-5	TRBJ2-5	CASSYDYQETQYF
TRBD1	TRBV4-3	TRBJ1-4	CASSQQRGQELFF